The next 32 T cell receptor beta chains were all read from a single sample in a study of T cell responses to AZD1222 COVID-19 vaccine. Some clones are missing from TCRdb's copy, which holds only in-frame ones; the method was immunoSEQ multiplex PCR. This table holds roughly 130,000 clones, 80% to 95% found once. The sample here was peripheral blood, taken on day 0 of AZD1222 vaccination. Source of these receptors: an adult in good health.

The V call is TRBV7-2, the J call TRBJ2-5; possibly TRBD1 for D (6 bases). CDR3 length equals 14 residues. CDR1 and CDR2 from the germline V gene are SGHTA and FQGNSA. Trimming shortened V by 8 bases and J by 1 base, and 14 bases separated the two germline ends. CDR3 coding DNA: TGTGCCAGCGGTTGGGGGCCCTCCCAAGAGACCCAGTACTTC. This codes for CASGWGPSQETQYF.

The V call is TRBV7-3, the J call TRBJ1-6; TRBD1 is a possible D gene (6 bases). The CDR3 consists of 20 residues. V gave up 1 base and J gave up 6 bases, with 25 bases separating them. Germline loops: CDR1 SGHTA, CDR2 FQGTGA. CDR3 DNA sequence: TGTGCCAGCAGCTTAAAACCCCTGGGACATTCAACAAAATTTAATTCACCCCTCCACTTT. It specifies CASSLKPLGHSTKFNSPLHF.

The chain carries TRBV28 and TRBJ1-6, with D unclear. Germline CDR1 is MDHEN and CDR2 is SYDVKM. V was shortened by 7 bases and J by 7 bases, with 14 bases between the two germline ends. The CDR3 is 14 amino acids. Here the CDR3 DNA reads TGTGCCAGCACCTCGGCGATGGTGAATTCACCCCTCCACTTT. As protein: CASTSAMVNSPLHF. The whole variable domain, filled in from reference TRBV28 and TRBJ1-6, reads DVKVTQSSRYLVKRTGEKVFLECVQDMDHENMFWYRQDPGLGLRLIYFSYDVKMKEKGDIPEGYSVSREKKERFSLILESASTNQTSMYLCASTSAMVNSPLHFGNGTRLTVT.

V gene TRBV3-1 (or the pseudogene TRBV3-2) combines with J gene TRBJ1-2; D uncertain. V was cut by 4 bases and J by 6 bases, with 12 bases left in between. In germline, CDR1 is LGHDT, CDR2 YNNKEL (reference sequence). This CDR3 comprises 13 residues. The CDR3 DNA reads as TGTGCCAGCAGCCTCCTGGCCCCCAATGGCTACACCTTC. Translated, it gives CASSLLAPNGYTF.

The gene calls are TRBV7-2 and TRBJ1-4; D is unresolved. Between the trimmed V and J ends, which lost 3 bases and 8 bases, there was a span of 13 bases. This CDR3 spans 14 amino acids. From germline, CDR1 is SGHTA and CDR2 FQGNSA. CDR3 in amino acids: CASSLRDIGEKLFF. As DNA, the CDR3 is TGTGCCAGCAGCTTGCGTGATATCGGGGAAAAACTGTTTTTT.

The gene calls are TRBV6-5 and TRBJ1-1, with D hard to call. Germline V CDR1 and CDR2: MNHEY, SVGAGI. V lost 6 bases to trimming and J lost 3 bases, with 14 bases between them. The CDR3 is 14 amino acids. The CDR3 region is CASSPSEGHTEAFF. In nucleotides, the CDR3 is TGTGCCAGCAGCCCATCTGAGGGTCACACTGAAGCTTTCTTT.

The CDR3 DNA follows: TGTGCCACCAGTGGACAGGGCCCCCAGCCCCAGCATTTT. Residues: CATSGQGPQPQHF. V and J are TRBV24-1 and TRBJ1-5; 7 bases fit TRBD1. Unmatched junction bases numbered 4, after V lost 5 bases and J lost 7 bases. This CDR3 region has 13 residues. Germline V gene data show CDR1 as KGHDR and CDR2 as SFDVKD.

The V call is TRBV9, the J call TRBJ1-2; unclear D gene. The CDR3 spans 13 residues. V lost 2 bases and J 5 bases, leaving 10 bases between the germline ends. CDR1 SGDLS and CDR2 YYNGEE come from the germline V gene. CDR3 coding DNA: TGTGCCAGCAGCGTGACGGCGGGGTATGGCTACACCTTC. As protein: CASSVTAGYGYTF.

This chain uses TRBV2 with TRBJ1-6; D unclear. The V end was cut by 3 bases, the J end by 8 bases, with 17 bases between. The V gene's germline CDR1 is SNHLY and CDR2 FYNNEI. This CDR3 comprises 16 residues. In DNA form, the CDR3 reads TGTGCCAGCAGTGAGGAGGGCAGTCTCCTGGATTCACCCCTCCACTTT. Its translation: CASSEEGSLLDSPLHF.

This chain uses TRBV2 with TRBJ2-5; D unresolved. CDR3 size: 11 residues. Germline assignment: CDR1 SNHLY and CDR2 FYNNEI. Trimming took 9 bases from V and 2 from J, leaving 7 bases between them. CDR3 nucleotide sequence: TGTGCCAGTAAACTACAAGAGACCCAGTACTTC. Translation: CASKLQETQYF.

This chain links TRBV9 with TRBJ2-1; 7 bases are shared with TRBD2. CDR1 and CDR2 (germline): SGDLS, YYNGEE. The trim removed 4 bases at V and 3 bases at J, leaving 1 base unmatched. The CDR3 has 13 amino acids. The CDR3 loop reads CASSQRDYNEQFF. DNA for the CDR3: TGTGCCAGCAGCCAGCGGGACTACAATGAGCAGTTCTTC.

The rearrangement uses TRBV7-9 and TRBJ1-3; D unresolved. CDR1 SEHNR and CDR2 FQNEAQ come from the germline V gene (reference sequence). This CDR3 region has 16 residues. With 1 base removed from V and 0 bases from J, the gap between germline ends came to 10 bases. CDR3 nucleotide sequence: TGTGCCAGCAGCTTAGATTTAGGCTTCTCTGGAAACACCATATATTTT. This translates into CASSLDLGFSGNTIYF.

As DNA, the CDR3 is TGTGCCAGCAGCTTAGGGGTTACCCCCACTCTGGGAAACACCATATATTTT. The encoded protein is CASSLGVTPTLGNTIYF. The rearrangement joins TRBV7-9 to TRBJ1-3; no clear D. Germline V gene sequence: CDR1 SEHNR, CDR2 FQNEAQ (reference sequence). This CDR3 region has 17 residues. V was trimmed by 1 base and J by 4 bases, leaving 17 bases between them.

This chain uses TRBV3-1 (or the pseudogene TRBV3-2) with TRBJ2-1; D call uncertain. CDR3 length equals 13 residues. The germline CDR1 and CDR2 sequences are LGHDT and YNNKEL (reference sequence). V was shortened by 0 bases and J by 11 bases, with 11 bases between the two germline ends. For the CDR3, the DNA is TGTGCCAGCAGCCAAGATAATCTAGGAAAGCAGTTCTTC. It is translated as CASSQDNLGKQFF.

V is TRBV18 and J is TRBJ2-1, with TRBD1 matching 10 bases. CDR1 KGHSH and CDR2 LQKENI come from the germline V gene. J gave up 4 bases and V 6 bases, and 6 bases lay outside the gene matches. The CDR3 is made up of 15 amino acids. CDR3: CASSRDRGSYNEQFF. CDR3 nucleotide sequence: TGTGCCAGCTCCAGGGACAGGGGCTCTTACAATGAGCAGTTCTTC.

The chain recombines TRBV7-2 with TRBJ1-1; D unclear. This CDR3 contains 14 residues. Germline values: CDR1 SGHTA, CDR2 FQGNSA. Deletions cut 3 bases from V and 1 base from J, with 9 bases between. The CDR3 here is CASSLNSQNTEAFF. CDR3 sequence (DNA): TGTGCCAGCAGCTTGAACAGCCAGAACACTGAAGCTTTCTTT.

This chain connects TRBV21-1 to TRBJ2-7. TRBV21-1 is a pseudogene. This CDR3 has 13 residues. Here the CDR3 reads CASKPRGDREQYF. In DNA form, the CDR3 reads TGTGCCAGCAAACCAAGAGGGGATCGCGAGCAGTACTTC.

This clone appeared a single time. V and J are TRBV7-9 and TRBJ2-3, with D possibly called TRBD1 or TRBD2 (5 bases each). This CDR3 is built from 19 residues. Deletions cut 0 bases from V and 0 bases from J, with 19 bases between. Germline V gene data show CDR1 as SEHNR and CDR2 as FQNEAQ (reference sequence). The CDR3 region is CASSLAGQGEELSTDTQYF. CDR3 sequence (DNA): TGTGCCAGCAGCTTAGCGGGTCAGGGAGAGGAACTTAGCACAGATACGCAGTATTTT.

The rearrangement uses TRBV18 and TRBJ2-5; perhaps D is TRBD1 or TRBD2 (6 bases each). The CDR3 is 14 amino acids. V lost 3 bases to trimming and J lost 5 bases, with 13 bases between them. Germline CDR1 reads KGHSH; CDR2 reads LQKENI. CDR3 bases: TGTGCCAGCTCACCCCCGGGGGCATGGGAGACCCAGTACTTC. Protein product: CASSPPGAWETQYF.

The rearrangement links TRBV10-3 to TRBJ1-3; D is unresolved. The CDR3 has 16 amino acids. From germline, CDR1 is ENHRY and CDR2 SYGVKD. V was clipped by 0 bases and J by 0 bases, with 9 bases between them. CDR3 in amino acids: CAISESRVGSGNTIYF. The CDR3 DNA sequence: TGTGCCATCAGTGAGTCTCGAGTAGGCTCTGGAAACACCATATATTTT.

In regard to this clone: Different DNA sequences within this sample yield the same CDR3. The chain employs TRBV12-3 or TRBV12-4 and TRBJ1-1; D is uncertain. Between the trimmed V and J ends, which lost 3 bases and 4 bases, there was a span of 6 bases. This CDR3 has 12 amino acids. CDR3 sequence reads: CASSFSGTEAFF. CDR3 sequence (DNA): TGTGCCAGCAGTTTTTCTGGCACTGAAGCTTTCTTT.

The chain links TRBV27 to TRBJ2-2; TRBD1 matches 8 bases. From germline, CDR1 is MNHEY and CDR2 SMNVEV (reference sequence). This CDR3 is built from 17 residues. V was pared by 4 bases and J by 7 bases, with 14 bases of the junction left unmatched. CDR3 amino acids: CASSSGKKTGVVGELFF. CDR3 DNA: TGTGCCAGCAGTTCAGGCAAAAAGACAGGGGTGGTCGGGGAGCTGTTTTTT.

V and J are TRBV5-4 and TRBJ1-2, with 9 bases fitting TRBD1. The CDR3 length is 16 residues. The junction had 13 bases not matched to a gene; V was cut back by 4 bases and J by 6 bases. Germline loops: CDR1 SGHNT, CDR2 YYREEE (reference sequence). DNA of the CDR3: TGTGCCAGCAGCGTGGACAGGGGTCTCCTTAGGAATGGCTACACCTTC. This sequence encodes CASSVDRGLLRNGYTF.

The V call is TRBV2, the J call TRBJ1-1; D may be TRBD1 (5 bases). The germline CDR1 and CDR2 sequences are SNHLY and FYNNEI. The CDR3 loop spans 14 amino acids. V dropped 6 bases and J dropped 4 bases, with 15 bases sitting between them. CDR3 protein: CASRGDGLGTEAFF. The DNA for the CDR3 is TGTGCCAGCAGGGGGGACGGTTTGGGCACTGAAGCTTTCTTT.

This chain links TRBV27 with TRBJ2-7; 8 bases are shared with TRBD2. Germline CDR1 and CDR2: MNHEY and SMNVEV (reference sequence). Trimming cost V 5 bases and J 2 bases; bases outside gene matches: 8. The CDR3 loop spans 15 amino acids. The chain's CDR3 is CASSPSVSGAYEQYF. CDR3 sequence (DNA): TGTGCCAGCAGTCCCTCGGTTAGCGGGGCCTACGAGCAGTACTTC.

This clone occurred once. V and J are TRBV5-6 and TRBJ1-3; D is undetermined. The germline CDR1 and CDR2 sequences are SGHDT and YYEEEE. The CDR3 extends over 14 amino acids. Between the trimmed V and J ends, which lost 1 base and 1 base, there was a span of 6 bases. CDR3 protein: CASSLMDSGNTIYF. The CDR3 DNA reads as TGTGCCAGCAGCTTGATGGATTCTGGAAACACCATATATTTT.

This rearrangement joins TRBV3-1 (or the pseudogene TRBV3-2) to TRBJ2-5; 15 nucleotides align to TRBD2. This CDR3 region has 17 residues. V trimming: 3 bases; J trimming: 5 bases; junction bases outside the gene matches: 7. Looked up from germline, CDR1 is LGHDT and CDR2 is YNNKEL (reference sequence). The CDR3 DNA is TGTGCCAGCAGCCAGGGACTAGCGGGAGGCCCGGTGGAGACCCAGTACTTC. Amino acid sequence: CASSQGLAGGPVETQYF.

The chain has TRBV28 and TRBJ2-3; TRBD2 matches 7 bases. Germline CDR1 and CDR2: MDHEN and SYDVKM. The CDR3 runs 15 residues. The J segment lost 0 bases and the V segment lost 4 bases, leaving 4 bases of the junction unmatched. CDR3 region: CASSYLAESTDTQYF. CDR3 DNA: TGTGCCAGCAGTTATCTAGCGGAAAGCACAGATACGCAGTATTTT.

The rearrangement links TRBV9 to TRBJ2-5; 9 nucleotides match TRBD2. The CDR3 is 18 amino acids. The germline CDR1 and CDR2 sequences are SGDLS and YYNGEE. Losses at the gene ends were 3 bases for V and 5 bases for J; bases not matched to a gene: 17. CDR3 amino acids: CASSASPRRAGGLETQYF. The CDR3 region has the DNA TGTGCCAGCAGCGCTTCACCCCGGAGGGCGGGGGGGCTTGAGACCCAGTACTTC.

The chain uses TRBV29-1 and TRBJ1-1; TRBD1 agrees at 7 bases. Germline V gene lookup returns CDR1 SQVTM and CDR2 ANQGSEA. V gave up 0 bases and J gave up 5 bases; unmatched junction bases: 6. CDR3 length: 14 residues. CDR3 in DNA: TGCAGCGTTGAAGACTCCGGGACAGCTACTGAAGCTTTCTTT. Encoded protein: CSVEDSGTATEAFF.

The chain has TRBV28 and TRBJ1-2; D perhaps matches TRBD1 (6 bases). Germline assignment: CDR1 MDHEN and CDR2 SYDVKM. The CDR3 covers 14 residues. The germline V and J ends were trimmed by 6 bases and 4 bases, with 15 bases remaining between them. CDR3 sequence: CASSLGHQLYGYTF. CDR3 nucleotides: TGTGCCAGCAGCCTGGGACATCAACTCTATGGCTACACCTTC.

The chain couples TRBV9 to TRBJ2-7, with D possibly matching TRBD1 (6 bases). The CDR3 is made up of 11 amino acids. V gave up 5 bases and J gave up 6 bases, with 9 bases separating them. CDR1 and CDR2 from the germline V gene are SGDLS and YYNGEE. The CDR3 DNA reads as TGTGCCAGCAGTACAGGGAGCGAGCAGTACTTC. Translated, it gives CASSTGSEQYF. Complete variable domain (other parts from reference TRBV9 and TRBJ2-7): DSGVTQTPKHLITATGQRVTLRCSPRSGDLSVYWYQQSLDQGLQFLIQYYNGEERAKGNILERFSAQQFPDLHSELNLSSLELGDSALYFCASSTGSEQYFGPGTRLTVT.